This T cell receptor (beta chain) appears in the sequencing data of a study of blood T cell repertoires in COVID-19. Across the whole study: T cells, B-cell-depleted T cells, or PBMCs supplied cDNA or gDNA.

In the study's own analysis: Scientists estimated how many nucleated cells there were by amplifying reference gene primers. Clones were sequenced by immunoSEQ multiplex PCR, and TCRdb holds only the in-frame ones, with some missing. V, J and clone size were drawn from that table, and D and trimming were deduced from the DNA. The sample consists of 360,000 or so clones, roughly 90% of them appearing once. Germline assignment: CDR1 MDHEN and CDR2 SYDVKM. Trimming removed 3 bases at V and 7 bases at J, with 10 bases between. This CDR3 has 13 residues. The origin of this receptor is a woman in her 30s who had been exposed to COVID-19. The sequencing sample was made of PBMCs or T cells enriched from blood (not recorded which). The chain joins TRBV28 to TRBJ2-1; the D gene is possibly TRBD1 (6 bases). The CDR3 nucleotides read TGTGCCAGCAGTTTTGGGGGCGCAAATGAGCAGTTCTTC. Encoded protein: CASSFGGANEQFF.